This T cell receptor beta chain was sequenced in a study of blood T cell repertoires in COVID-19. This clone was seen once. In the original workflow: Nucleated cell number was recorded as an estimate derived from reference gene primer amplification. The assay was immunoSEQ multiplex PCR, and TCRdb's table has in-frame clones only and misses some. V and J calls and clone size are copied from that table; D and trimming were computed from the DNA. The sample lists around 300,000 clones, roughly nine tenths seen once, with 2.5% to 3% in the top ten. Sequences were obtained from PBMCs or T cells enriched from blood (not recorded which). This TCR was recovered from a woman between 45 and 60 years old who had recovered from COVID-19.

CDR3 loop: CASSRDSMYSNQPQHF. The CDR3 DNA sequence: TGTGCCAGCAGCCGGGACAGCATGTATAGCAATCAGCCCCAGCATTTT. The V and J genes are TRBV28 and TRBJ1-5, with 7 positions matching TRBD1. With 6 bases clipped from V and 0 bases from J, the junction kept 8 bases outside the gene matches. The CDR3 is 16 amino acids. Germline-derived CDR1 and CDR2 are MDHEN and SYDVKM.